The source of this T cell receptor beta chain is a study of blood T cell repertoires in COVID-19. Study-level background: Spain, Italy and the United States supplied samples that represented acute and convalescent COVID-19. Sample material is recorded as cDNA or gDNA derived from T cells, B-cell-depleted T cells, or PBMCs.

This clone was seen a handful of times. The CDR3 covers 13 residues. Germline V CDR1 and CDR2: KGHDR, SFDVKD. V lost 5 bases to trimming and J lost 2 bases, with 8 bases between them. The authors' processing: Amplification from reference gene primers served as the basis for estimated nucleated cell counts. The repertoire was sequenced with immunoSEQ multiplex PCR; TCRdb's copy has only in-frame clones and lacks some. That table supplies the V and J calls and clone size; D and trimming were determined from the DNA. The data contain fewer than 150,000 clones, around 76% of them singletons. The specimen sequenced was peripheral blood. The receptor comes from a human donor in a cohort sampled during active COVID-19. This sequence joins TRBV24-1 and TRBJ1-2; possibly TRBD1 for D (5 bases). The CDR3 sequence is CATSAGFNYGYTF. In nucleotides, the CDR3 is TGTGCCACCAGTGCAGGGTTCAACTATGGCTACACCTTC.